The 15 T cell receptor beta chains listed next were all sequenced from one sample in a study of vaccination effects on CD4 cells after COVID-19. These receptors' targets are unknown. Sequencing was preceded by expansion of antigen-specific CD4+ T cells with viral peptide pools in the ViraFEST assay. Having been cultured for less than 12 days, the cells underwent CD4+ T cell isolation. Each participant was given two doses of one vaccine (BNT162b2 or mRNA-1273). Repertoires were generated with immunoSEQ multiplex PCR, while TCRdb's copy carries only in-frame clones and drops some. The sample has nearly 30,000 clones, 60% to 80% seen once. The sample was CD4+ T cells from PBMCs cultured with HCoV-229E spike peptides, taken after COVID-19 vaccination. These receptors all stem from a human donor who received a COVID-19 vaccine.

The chain has TRBV4-1 and TRBJ1-1; 7 bases are shared with TRBD1. In germline, CDR1 is MGHRA, CDR2 YSYEKL. V was pared by 5 bases and J by 1 base, with 1 base of the junction left unmatched. The CDR3 length is 13 residues. CDR3 in DNA: TGCGCCAGCAGCAGACAGGGGAACACTGAAGCTTTCTTT. The encoded protein is CASSRQGNTEAFF.

Only a few counts were recorded for this clone. The chain recombines TRBV2 with TRBJ2-2; D is undetermined. Trimming left V 4 bases short and J 1 base short, with 4 bases between. Germline CDR1 reads SNHLY; CDR2 reads FYNNEI. This CDR3 region has 13 residues. Here the CDR3 reads CASSAQNTGELFF. The CDR3 coding sequence is TGTGCCAGCAGTGCCCAGAACACCGGGGAGCTGTTTTTT.

The chain uses TRBV6-5 and TRBJ1-2; D is unclear. V lost 4 bases, J lost 4 bases, and 7 bases lay in between. Germline V CDR1 and CDR2: MNHEY, SVGAGI. This CDR3 has 12 residues. The CDR3 protein is CASSWSGYGYTF. Written as DNA, the CDR3 is TGTGCCAGCAGTTGGTCGGGCTATGGCTACACCTTC.

The rearrangement joins TRBV6-1 to TRBJ2-5, with D perhaps matching TRBD1 or TRBD2 (6 bases each). The CDR3 sequence is 15 residues long. The V end lost 2 bases, the J end lost 5 bases, and 15 bases lay between the germline ends. Germline loops: CDR1 MNHNS, CDR2 SASEGT. CDR3 in amino acids: CASSESWGAWETQYF. In DNA, the CDR3 is TGTGCCAGCAGTGAATCCTGGGGGGCGTGGGAGACCCAGTACTTC.

This chain links TRBV29-1 with TRBJ2-7; D may be TRBD1 (5 bases). CDR1 and CDR2 (germline): SQVTM, ANQGSEA. The CDR3 consists of 15 residues. Trimming pared 3 bases from V and 9 bases from J, leaving 24 bases between. The CDR3 bases are TGCAGCGTTGAGTTTGGTTCGGCGAGCCCTACAGGGCAGTACTTC. Its protein is CSVEFGSASPTGQYF.

CDR3 DNA sequence: TGCACCAGCAGCCAAGATATTCCACCGAGCGAACGCTCCTACAATGAGCAGTTCTTC. Translating it yields CTSSQDIPPSERSYNEQFF. The chain recombines TRBV1 with TRBJ2-1; the table assigns TRBD2, which was not confirmed against the DNA. TRBV1 is an annotated pseudogene. CDR3 length equals 19 residues.

This clone was observed a handful of times. The genes are TRBV5-1 and TRBJ1-5, with 11 bases fitting TRBD1. This CDR3 comprises 16 residues. V was pared by 0 bases and J by 5 bases, with 4 bases of the junction left unmatched. Germline lookup yields CDR1 SGHRS and CDR2 YFSETQ. CDR3 protein: CASSLEGTGGDQPQHF. In DNA form, the CDR3 reads TGCGCCAGCAGCTTGGAGGGGACAGGGGGAGATCAGCCCCAGCATTTT.

The rearrangement links TRBV10-3 to TRBJ1-1, with D possibly TRBD1 on 5 matching bases. Germline CDR1 ENHRY, CDR2 SYGVKD. Trimming took 4 bases from V and 0 from J, leaving 9 bases between them. This CDR3 is built from 14 residues. The CDR3 is CAISASGLNTEAFF. Here the CDR3 DNA reads TGTGCCATCAGTGCTTCAGGGTTGAACACTGAAGCTTTCTTT.

J is TRBJ2-3 and V is TRBV5-6; no reliable D call. Trimming took off 0 bases at V and 2 bases at J, with 4 bases between the two ends. The CDR3 runs 13 residues. Germline-derived CDR1 and CDR2 are SGHDT and YYEEEE. CDR3 in amino acids: CASSLGNTDTQYF. For the CDR3, the DNA is TGTGCCAGCAGCTTGGGCAACACAGATACGCAGTATTTT.

The chain couples TRBV5-4 to TRBJ1-2; the match to TRBD1 covers 8 bases. The CDR3 has 17 amino acids. Germline lookup yields CDR1 SGHNT and CDR2 YYREEE (reference sequence). Trimming removed 5 bases from V and 0 bases from J; junction bases left unmatched: 12. CDR3 region: CASSYEGQATANYGYTF. In DNA form, the CDR3 reads TGTGCCAGCAGTTATGAGGGACAGGCGACCGCTAACTATGGCTACACCTTC. Variable domain in full (rest from reference TRBV5-4 and TRBJ1-2): ETGVTQSPTHLIKTRGQQVTLRCSSQSGHNTVSWYQQALGQGPQFIFQYYREEENGRGNFPPRFSGLQFPNYSSELNVNALELDDSALYLCASSYEGQATANYGYTFGSGTRLTVV.

This chain connects TRBV5-1 to TRBJ2-1; no reliable D call. The CDR3 contains 17 residues. Germline CDR1 reads SGHRS; CDR2 reads YFSETQ. Trimming cost V 0 bases and J 0 bases, with 13 bases left between them. The CDR3 nucleotides read TGCGCCAGCAGCTTGGGTGCGTCGGCACCCTCCTACAATGAGCAGTTCTTC. Residues: CASSLGASAPSYNEQFF.

The rearrangement joins TRBV6-6 to TRBJ2-5, with a tentative D call TRBD1 (6 bases). With 6 bases removed from V and 3 bases from J, the gap between germline ends came to 20 bases. The V gene's germline CDR1 is MNHNY and CDR2 SVGAGI (reference sequence). The CDR3 consists of 16 residues. The CDR3 region is CASRLDLTGLKETQYF. The CDR3 bases are TGTGCCAGCAGACTAGATTTAACAGGGCTAAAAGAGACCCAGTACTTC.

This clone was found once. This chain connects TRBV24-1 to TRBJ2-7, with a possible D match to TRBD1 (6 bases). The CDR3 runs 15 residues. V was trimmed by 4 bases and J by 1 base, leaving 13 bases between them. Germline V gene data show CDR1 as KGHDR and CDR2 as SFDVKD. The DNA of the CDR3 is TGTGCCACCAGTGACACAGGGTCTCGGTCCTACGAGCAGTACTTC. Protein sequence: CATSDTGSRSYEQYF.

J is TRBJ1-4 and V is TRBV19, with 8 bases identical to TRBD1. The CDR3 runs to 13 residues. V shed 9 bases, J shed 4 bases, and the junction held 4 bases outside the gene matches. Looked up from germline, CDR1 is LNHDA and CDR2 is SQIVND (reference sequence). The CDR3 spells CASQDRVNEKLFF. CDR3 DNA: TGTGCCAGCCAGGACAGGGTTAATGAAAAACTGTTTTTT.

The V and J genes are TRBV10-3 and TRBJ1-1; 10 bases fit TRBD1. V was pared by 7 bases and J by 5 bases, with 10 bases of the junction left unmatched. CDR1 is ENHRY and CDR2 is SYGVKD in the germline V gene. This CDR3 contains 15 residues. The CDR3 DNA reads as TGTGCCATCACCCAGACAGGGGGCCGTCGGACTGAAGCTTTCTTT. Protein: CAITQTGGRRTEAFF.